The present TCR beta chain was sequenced within a study of T cells in narcolepsy. Overall study findings and caveats: Autoreactive clonotypes reportedly recurred in blood of same and different patients, not controls. In some patient and control memory CD4+ samples, autoreactive clones were absent.

Details on this clone: No antigen is known for it.

Clones were sequenced by immunoSEQ multiplex PCR, and TCRdb holds only the in-frame ones, with some missing. The top ten hold about 1.5% of the sample, which has tens of thousands of clones, about four fifths seen once. This TCR was recovered from a human donor in good health. Sequenced input: memory (CD45RA-) CD4+ T cells from blood.

In DNA form, the CDR3 reads TGTGCCAGCAGCCGGGATGGCGGGGAGCTGTTTTTT. This encodes CASSRDGGELFF. V and J are TRBV5-4 and TRBJ2-2, with D perhaps matching TRBD2 (5 bases). Germline V gene data show CDR1 as SGHNT and CDR2 as YYREEE (reference sequence). This CDR3 spans 12 amino acids. V dropped 4 bases and J dropped 7 bases, with 8 bases sitting between them.